This entry features one T cell receptor (beta chain) sequence. Its antigen is unknown. J gave up 0 bases and V 1 base, and 1 base lay outside the gene matches. The CDR3 covers 15 residues. Germline V gives CDR1 KGHDR, CDR2 SFDVKD. This sample is drawn from a study of T cells in Graves' hyperthyroidism and ophthalmopathy. Study findings and constraints: Ophthalmopathy was told apart from stable hyperthyroidism by a 13 V-J model.

Newly diagnosed hyperthyroidism, duration under 2 months, in patients aged 18 to 65. Each diagnosis was grounded in clinical symptoms, serum thyroxine and TRAb, thyroid ultrasound, and orbital computed tomography. Authors of the study amplified TCR beta CDR3 regions from RNA transcripts. RT-PCR in the first round (using the HTBI primer set) targeted the TCR CDR3. TCRdb ran MiXCR on the multiplex PCR reads and lists one entry per CDR3 protein. The sample lists over 650,000 distinct CDR3 sequences, less than 20% seen once, with approximately 8.4% in the top ten. Input material: blood. This chain links TRBV24-1 with TRBJ2-5; 7 bases line up with TRBD2. The TCR sequence derives from a man aged 18 to 35 with Graves' hyperthyroidism. The CDR3: CATSDFSGNQETQYF. The CDR3 DNA follows: TGTGCCACCAGTGATTTCAGCGGGAACCAAGAGACCCAGTACTTC.